Sequencing of this TCR beta chain was carried out in a study of shared clonotypes between healthy human individuals. Overall study: A donor's plate count was three for CD4 naive and three for CD4 memory; CD8 naive had two and CD8 memory one.

The CDR3 spans 16 residues. The V and J ends lost 6 bases and 2 bases, in that order; junction bases with no gene match: 11. Germline values: CDR1 MDHEN, CDR2 SYDVKM. An even split of each subset's genomic DNA across several immunoSEQ plates was performed. Per sorted-subset replicate PCR, input was around 220 ng DNA, representing 30,000 to 35,000 T cell genomes. Clones were sequenced by immunoSEQ multiplex PCR, and TCRdb holds only the in-frame ones, with some missing. The sample has about 2,500,000 clones, around nine tenths seen once. This chain connects TRBV28 to TRBJ2-3; TRBD1 agrees at 7 bases. Sequences were obtained from naive CD4+ T cells sorted from blood. Indicated subset: CD45RA+ positively selected. The receptor was derived from a man aged 18 to 35 in good health. CDR3 in amino acids: CASSQADREFTDTQYF. Here the CDR3 DNA reads TGTGCCAGCAGCCAAGCAGACAGGGAATTCACAGATACGCAGTATTTT.